This T cell receptor (beta chain) was obtained from a study of technical replicates of blood from a handful of donors. The CDR3 covers 13 residues. V lost 0 bases to trimming and J lost 6 bases, with 5 bases between them. Germline lookup yields CDR1 SGHTA and CDR2 FQGTGA. TCRdb's table, derived via immunoSEQ multiplex PCR, lists solely in-frame clones and lacks some. The sample records some 75,000 clones, just over 95% being singletons. The specimen was T cells isolated from PBMCs. This clonotype originated in a human donor in good health. The chain couples TRBV7-3 to TRBJ2-2; no reliable D call. The CDR3 DNA sequence: TGTGCCAGCAGCTTAACCGGAGCCGGGGAGCTGTTTTTT. It is translated as CASSLTGAGELFF.